A single sample is the source of the 10 T cell receptor beta chains below, sequenced in a study of blood T cells in healthy people across ages. Combining a sample-barcoded 5' primer with a J-beta primer mix, a second PCR ran for roughly 7 to 11 cycles. TCRdb fed the 5' RACE reads into MiXCR, producing one record per CDR3 protein. The sample has 700,000 to 950,000 distinct CDR3 sequences; roughly 50% are singletons. Material: blood. The receptors were sampled from a man younger than 40 in good health.

This clonotype appeared a few times. The V and J genes are TRBV6-1 and TRBJ2-4; TRBD1 matches 7 bases. Trimming at V came to 1 base and at J to 9 bases, leaving 6 bases not matched to a gene. CDR3 length equals 14 residues. Germline loops: CDR1 MNHNS, CDR2 SASEGT. This CDR3 is CASSEVTQGTIQYF. The DNA for the CDR3 is TGTGCCAGCAGTGAAGTAACACAGGGGACCATTCAGTACTTC.

The chain links TRBV7-2 to TRBJ2-1, with D perhaps TRBD2 (6 bases). V was pared by 7 bases and J by 7 bases, with 17 bases between. CDR3 length: 14 amino acids. Germline V gene lookup returns CDR1 SGHTA and CDR2 FQGNSA. As DNA, the CDR3 is TGTGCCAGCACCCGGGATCCGGCGGGGAATGAGCAGTTCTTC. Amino acids: CASTRDPAGNEQFF.

The chain is built from TRBV6-1 and TRBJ2-7, with 8 bases fitting TRBD1. The CDR3 runs 15 residues. J was trimmed by 0 bases and V by 4 bases; bases with no gene match: 5. Germline V gene sequence: CDR1 MNHNS, CDR2 SASEGT. The CDR3 DNA sequence: TGTGCCAGCAGTGCGTGGACAGGGAACTCCTACGAGCAGTACTTC. Translation: CASSAWTGNSYEQYF.

This chain connects TRBV14 to TRBJ2-7; D is undetermined. V lost 3 bases and J lost 2, with 11 bases in between. In germline, CDR1 is SGHDN, CDR2 FVKESK. This CDR3 is built from 14 residues. CDR3 coding DNA: TGTGCCAGCAGCCAGGGATTGCCGCCCTACGAGCAGTACTTC. Its protein is CASSQGLPPYEQYF.

This clonotype occurred many times. The V gene is TRBV20-1, the J gene TRBJ2-1; the D gene is possibly TRBD2 (6 bases). Trimming removed 0 bases from V and 7 bases from J, with 19 bases in between. Germline CDR1 is DFQATT and CDR2 is SNEGSKA (reference sequence). There are 16 residues in the CDR3. DNA for the CDR3: TGCAGTGCTAGAGAGCTCCCGGAGGGACGCCGGAATGAGCAGTTCTTC. This translates into CSARELPEGRRNEQFF.

The gene calls are TRBV6-2 or TRBV6-3 and TRBJ2-1; tentatively, D is TRBD2 (6 bases). Germline V gives CDR1 MNHEY, CDR2 SVGEGT. CDR3 size: 14 residues. V lost 7 bases and J 9 bases, leaving 19 bases between the germline ends. The chain's CDR3 is CASNSPGGMSEQFF. CDR3 coding DNA: TGTGCCAGCAATTCACCCGGAGGGATGAGTGAGCAGTTCTTC.

The rearrangement joins TRBV7-3 to TRBJ2-2, with D tentatively TRBD2 (6 bases). V lost 3 bases, J lost 4 bases, and 9 bases lay in between. The germline V gene encodes CDR1 SGHTA and CDR2 FQGTGA. This CDR3 spans 14 amino acids. CDR3 residues: CASSFGGITGELFF. The CDR3 bases are TGTGCCAGCAGCTTTGGAGGGATCACCGGGGAGCTGTTTTTT.

The V gene is TRBV7-2, the J gene TRBJ2-7; TRBD2 agrees at 14 bases. The J segment lost 7 bases and the V segment lost 5 bases, leaving 7 bases of the junction unmatched. The CDR3 is 15 amino acids. Germline V gene lookup returns CDR1 SGHTA and CDR2 FQGNSA. The CDR3 region has the DNA TGTGCCAGCAGCCCCGGGACTAGCGGGAGCCGGGAGCAGTACTTC. This translates into CASSPGTSGSREQYF.

The chain combines TRBV9 with TRBJ2-5, with D perhaps being TRBD1 or TRBD2 (5 bases each). The V and J ends lost 4 bases and 3 bases respectively, with 22 bases between them. Germline values: CDR1 SGDLS, CDR2 YYNGEE. The CDR3 totals 17 residues. In DNA, the CDR3 is TGTGCCAGCAGCCCTCCACATACAGGAGGCTATAAAGAGACCCAGTACTTC. As protein: CASSPPHTGGYKETQYF.

The V call is TRBV28, the J call TRBJ1-2; the match to TRBD1 covers 7 bases. This CDR3 region has 14 residues. The V gene end was trimmed by 3 bases and the J gene end by 6 bases; junction bases not matched to a gene: 7. CDR1 is MDHEN, CDR2 SYDVKM, per germline. For the CDR3, the DNA is TGTGCCAGCAGTTTGCAGGGACAGATGAATGGCTACACCTTC. It is translated as CASSLQGQMNGYTF.